The 25 T cell receptor beta chains below all came from one sample that was sequenced in a study of T cells after yellow fever vaccination. TCRdb re-analysed the 5' RACE reads in MiXCR, keeping a single row per CDR3 protein. The sample holds approximately 300,000 distinct CDR3 sequences, around 7% seen once. Sequences were derived from PBMCs, sampled roughly 46 days after the first yellow fever vaccination. These receptors were collected from a man aged 18-30 years who received the YFV17D yellow fever vaccine.

V usage is TRBV12-3 or TRBV12-4 and J usage is TRBJ1-1; TRBD1 aligns across 10 bases. V dropped 3 bases and J dropped 12; count of bases not matched to a gene: 13. The CDR3 extends over 15 amino acids. Here the CDR3 reads CASSFSDRGALRPFF. CDR3 bases: TGTGCCAGCAGTTTCTCGGACAGGGGGGCTTTGAGACCTTTCTTT.

The chain joins TRBV5-4 to TRBJ2-7; 8 nucleotides line up with TRBD1. There are 16 residues in the CDR3. J gave up 0 bases and V 4 bases, and 9 bases lay outside the gene matches. Looked up from germline, CDR1 is SGHNT and CDR2 is YYREEE (reference sequence). For the CDR3, the DNA is TGTGCCAGCAGCCCCCATACAGGGGGTCTCTCCTACGAGCAGTACTTC. Translating gives CASSPHTGGLSYEQYF.

There are a few counts of this clonotype. The chain uses TRBV12-3 or TRBV12-4 and TRBJ2-3; 8 bases match TRBD2. This CDR3 contains 15 residues. Trimming took 8 bases from V and 3 from J; bases not matched to a gene: 10. The CDR3 DNA follows: TGTGCCAGCCGAACCGGGGGGGCCGGGACAGATACGCAGTATTTT. It is translated as CASRTGGAGTDTQYF.

V usage is TRBV5-4 and J usage is TRBJ2-7, with TRBD2 as a possible D gene (5 bases). The CDR3 has 15 residues. V lost 4 bases and J lost 0, with 14 bases in between. Germline-derived CDR1 and CDR2 are SGHNT and YYREEE (reference sequence). The CDR3 coding sequence is TGTGCCAGCAGCCCGTCCGAGGGCTCCTCCTACGAGCAGTACTTC. It is translated as CASSPSEGSSYEQYF.

This clonotype has ten or more counts. This chain connects TRBV24-1 to TRBJ2-3; D not certain. The CDR3 is 14 residues long. V lost 1 base and J 4 bases, leaving 8 bases between the germline ends. Germline-derived CDR1 and CDR2 are KGHDR and SFDVKD. DNA for the CDR3: TGTGCCACCAGTGATTTTGGCAGCTCAGATACGCAGTATTTT. Residues: CATSDFGSSDTQYF.

The rearrangement joins TRBV6-5 to TRBJ1-2; D is possibly TRBD1 (6 bases). V lost 2 bases to trimming and J lost 8 bases, with 12 bases between them. The CDR3 extends over 13 amino acids. Germline CDR1 MNHEY, CDR2 SVGAGI. The DNA for the CDR3 is TGTGCCAGCAGTTACGGGACAACAGGGGGCTACACCTTC. The encoded protein is CASSYGTTGGYTF.

Concerning this clonotype: At one of its ends the junction is not consistent with the germline gene, which may arise from a read error. V usage is TRBV12-3 or TRBV12-4 and J usage is TRBJ2-3; 11 bases map to TRBD2. The CDR3 runs 18 residues. CDR3 amino acids: CAISFPPSGGFVTDTQYF. DNA of the CDR3: TGTGCCATCAGTTTCCCGCCTAGCGGGGGGTTTGTAACAGATACGCAGTATTTT.

The table lists this clonotype with a few counts. The V and J genes are TRBV15 and TRBJ2-3, with 7 bases matching TRBD1. CDR3 length equals 15 residues. Germline V CDR1 and CDR2: LNHNV, YYDKDF (reference sequence). The V gene end was trimmed by 3 bases and the J gene end by 5 bases; junction bases not matched to a gene: 8. The CDR3 is CATSSYRGSGDTQYF. The CDR3, as DNA: TGTGCCACCAGCAGCTACAGGGGATCGGGAGATACGCAGTATTTT. Complete variable domain (other parts from reference TRBV15 and TRBJ2-3): DAMVIQNPRYQVTQFGKPVTLSCSQTLNHNVMYWYQQKSSQAPKLLFHYYDKDFNNEADTPDNFQSRRPNTSFCFLDIRSPGLGDTAMYLCATSSYRGSGDTQYFGPGTRLTVL.

V usage is TRBV12-3 or TRBV12-4 and J usage is TRBJ2-1, with TRBD1 matching over 7 bases. V lost 3 bases to trimming and J lost 1 base; unmatched junction nucleotides: 6. The CDR3 has 16 amino acids. The CDR3: CASSFNQGESYNEQFF. The CDR3, as DNA: TGTGCCAGCAGTTTTAATCAGGGGGAATCCTACAATGAGCAGTTCTTC.

This clonotype was detected ten times or more. The CDR3 region has the DNA TGCGCCAGCAGCTTGGGTCCGCCAGGGCCGAACACTGAAGCTTTCTTT. Translating it yields CASSLGPPGPNTEAFF. The rearrangement joins TRBV5-1 to TRBJ1-1, with D perhaps matching TRBD1 (5 bases). Germline loops: CDR1 SGHRS, CDR2 YFSETQ. Trimming removed 0 bases from V and 1 base from J, with 13 bases in between. The CDR3 is 16 residues long.

This clonotype was observed many times. V and J are TRBV5-1 and TRBJ2-6; 7 bases map to TRBD1. The CDR3 loop spans 16 amino acids. Germline lookup yields CDR1 SGHRS and CDR2 YFSETQ. V trimming: 4 bases; J trimming: 4 bases; junction bases outside the gene matches: 8. The CDR3 DNA reads as TGCGCCAGCAGCGAAGGGGGCAACTCCGGGGCCAACGTCCTGACTTTC. It translates to CASSEGGNSGANVLTF.

This clonotype was seen many times. V gene TRBV5-1 combines with J gene TRBJ1-2, with D perhaps TRBD1 (5 bases). The CDR3 length is 13 residues. V was trimmed by 4 bases and J by 5 bases, leaving 12 bases between them. Germline CDR1 SGHRS, CDR2 YFSETQ. The DNA for the CDR3 is TGCGCCAGCAGCGCCAGGGATCCGTATGGCTACACCTTC. It encodes CASSARDPYGYTF.

This clonotype occurred many times. The chain links TRBV7-8 to TRBJ1-1; unclear D gene. The CDR3 consists of 14 residues. With 3 bases removed from V and 5 bases from J, the gap between germline ends came to 13 bases. Per germline, CDR1 SGHVS and CDR2 FQNEAQ. The CDR3 reads CASSLDPMGTEAFF. The CDR3 nucleotides are TGTGCCAGCAGCTTGGACCCCATGGGTACTGAAGCTTTCTTT.

In its sample, this clonotype was seen many times. The V and J genes are TRBV7-8 and TRBJ1-5; D is perhaps TRBD1 (6 bases). Germline V lookup: CDR1 SGHVS, CDR2 FQNEAQ. The V end was cut by 5 bases, the J end by 0 bases, with 17 bases between. CDR3 size: 17 residues. The CDR3 DNA sequence: TGTGCCAGCAGCGCCCAAGGGCGAGGGGGTAGCAATCAGCCCCAGCATTTT. It encodes CASSAQGRGGSNQPQHF.

The table lists this clonotype with many counts. The chain carries TRBV12-3 or TRBV12-4 and TRBJ2-1; D gene unclear. Trimming removed 3 bases from V and 8 bases from J, with 11 bases in between. CDR3 length: 13 amino acids. CDR3 sequence: CASSFWGADEQFF. The CDR3 bases are TGTGCCAGCAGTTTTTGGGGTGCCGATGAGCAGTTCTTC.

This clonotype was recorded a few times. The genes are TRBV7-9 and TRBJ1-2; TRBD1 is a possible D gene (5 bases). Per the germline V gene, CDR1 is SEHNR and CDR2 is FQNEAQ (reference sequence). Trimming left V 5 bases short and J 5 bases short, with 9 bases between. This CDR3 comprises 12 residues. DNA for the CDR3: TGTGCCAGCAGCAAGACAGCTTATGGCTACACCTTC. As protein: CASSKTAYGYTF.

This clonotype was counted a few times. V gene TRBV5-1 combines with J gene TRBJ2-7; 7 bases map to TRBD1. CDR1 is SGHRS and CDR2 is YFSETQ in the germline V gene. J gave up 0 bases and V 2 bases, and 5 bases lay outside the gene matches. This CDR3 has 15 residues. In DNA, the CDR3 is TGCGCCAGCAGCTTTGGTGACAGGGACTCCTACGAGCAGTACGTC. This encodes CASSFGDRDSYEQYV.

The table lists this clonotype with a few counts. The V call is TRBV6-2 or TRBV6-3, the J call TRBJ2-5, with D perhaps matching TRBD2 (5 bases). Looked up from germline, CDR1 is MNHEY and CDR2 is SVGEGT. V lost 2 bases to trimming and J lost 5 bases, with 12 bases between them. The CDR3 length is 14 residues. DNA of the CDR3: TGTGCCAGCAGTTACAGCTTAGGGAGTGAGACCCAGTACTTC. It codes for CASSYSLGSETQYF.

This clonotype came up a few times. V and J are TRBV14 and TRBJ2-5, with a tentative D call TRBD1 (5 bases). This CDR3 comprises 15 residues. V was cut by 4 bases and J by 4 bases, with 16 bases left in between. Germline V gene sequence: CDR1 SGHDN, CDR2 FVKESK. In DNA form, the CDR3 reads TGTGCCAGCAGCCCCTATCGGACAAAACGAGAGACCCAGTACTTC. Translation gives CASSPYRTKRETQYF.

This clonotype has at least ten counts. The chain is built from TRBV5-1 and TRBJ2-7; D is possibly TRBD1 or TRBD2 (5 bases each). Looked up from germline, CDR1 is SGHRS and CDR2 is YFSETQ. V gave up 0 bases and J gave up 2 bases, with 9 bases separating them. CDR3 size: 14 residues. The CDR3 sequence: CASSLGGIPYEQYV. CDR3 nucleotides: TGCGCCAGCAGCTTGGGGGGGATCCCCTACGAGCAGTACGTC.

The chain carries TRBV4-3 and TRBJ1-1; D is undetermined. Trimming stripped 0 bases from V and 8 bases from J, with 10 bases between. The CDR3 runs 13 residues. Germline CDR1 is LGHNA and CDR2 is YSLEER. CDR3 bases: TGCGCCAGCAGCCAAGATCGGGGTTCAGAAGCTTTCTTT. The encoded protein is CASSQDRGSEAFF.

This clonotype was observed many times. V gene TRBV20-1 combines with J gene TRBJ2-4; 7 nucleotides align to TRBD1. This CDR3 region has 11 residues. The germline gives CDR1 DFQATT, CDR2 SNEGSKA (reference sequence). Unmatched junction bases numbered 0, after V lost 5 bases and J lost 5 bases. The CDR3 DNA reads TGCAGTGCTGGGACAGAAAACATTCAGTACTTC. It translates to CSAGTENIQYF.

The rearrangement joins TRBV10-3 to TRBJ1-2; TRBD1 aligns across 10 bases. The CDR3 is made up of 12 amino acids. Germline lookup yields CDR1 ENHRY and CDR2 SYGVKD. Trimming cost V 10 bases and J 5 bases; bases outside gene matches: 4. CDR3 region: CATLGQGYGYTF. The CDR3 region has the DNA TGTGCCACCTTGGGACAGGGGTATGGCTACACCTTC.

This clonotype was observed at least ten times. J is TRBJ2-7 and V is TRBV4-1; D remains unclear. The V end was cut by 1 base, the J end by 3 bases, with 10 bases between. Germline assignment: CDR1 MGHRA and CDR2 YSYEKL. The CDR3 covers 14 residues. CDR3 protein: CASSQVDAGYEQYF. The CDR3 bases are TGCGCCAGCAGCCAAGTGGATGCAGGCTACGAGCAGTACTTC.

The chain employs TRBV9 and TRBJ1-6; D ambiguous. The germline gives CDR1 SGDLS, CDR2 YYNGEE. CDR3 length: 13 amino acids. V was clipped by 3 bases and J by 13 bases, with 14 bases between them. The CDR3 loop reads CASSDEDLAPLHF. DNA of the CDR3: TGTGCCAGCAGCGACGAGGACCTTGCGCCCCTCCACTTT.